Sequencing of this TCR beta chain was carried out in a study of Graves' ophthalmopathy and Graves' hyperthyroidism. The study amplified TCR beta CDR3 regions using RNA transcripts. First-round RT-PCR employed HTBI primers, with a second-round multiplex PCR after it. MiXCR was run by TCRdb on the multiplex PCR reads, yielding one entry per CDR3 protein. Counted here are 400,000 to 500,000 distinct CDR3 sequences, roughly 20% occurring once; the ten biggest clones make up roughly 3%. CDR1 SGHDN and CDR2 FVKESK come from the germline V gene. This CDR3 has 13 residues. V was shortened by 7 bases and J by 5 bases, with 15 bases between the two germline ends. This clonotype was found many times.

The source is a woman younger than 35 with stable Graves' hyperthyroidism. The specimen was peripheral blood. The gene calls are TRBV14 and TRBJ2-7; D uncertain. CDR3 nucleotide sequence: TGTGCCAGCACCCCCAGTTGGTCAAACGAGCAGTACTTC. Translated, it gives CASTPSWSNEQYF.